The next 4 T cell receptor beta chains were all read from a single sample in a study of cytomegalovirus exposure and HLA in healthy donors. PCR primers comprised 60 Vbeta and 13 Jbeta primers. Repertoires were generated with immunoSEQ multiplex PCR, while TCRdb's copy carries only in-frame clones and drops some. Of 90,000 to 120,000 clones listed, 77% were seen once; the top ten hold around 4%. The sequencing input was PBMCs. The origin of the receptors is a male donor in good health and CMV-seronegative.

The chain is built from TRBV29-1 and TRBJ2-7; 9 positions agree with TRBD1. Germline CDR1 is SQVTM and CDR2 is ANQGSEA. Trimming removed 5 bases from V and 0 bases from J; junction bases left unmatched: 2. The CDR3 has 13 residues. CDR3 coding DNA: TGCAGCGTTAGGGACAGGGCCTCCTACGAGCAGTACTTC. This sequence encodes CSVRDRASYEQYF.

The chain joins TRBV6-6 to TRBJ1-1; 7 bases line up with TRBD1. CDR3 length equals 14 residues. CDR1 and CDR2 (germline): MNHNY, SVGAGI (reference sequence). V lost 0 bases to trimming and J lost 5 bases; unmatched junction nucleotides: 3. The CDR3 is CASSYSGGATEAFF. The CDR3 DNA follows: TGTGCCAGCAGTTACTCAGGGGGCGCGACTGAAGCTTTCTTT.

CDR3 residues: CASSLGTGEGGGYTF. CDR3 DNA: TGTGCCAGCAGCCTAGGGACAGGGGAAGGTGGTGGCTACACCTTC. The rearrangement joins TRBV6-4 to TRBJ1-2, with 10 bases lining up with TRBD1. V gave up 6 bases and J gave up 7 bases; unmatched junction bases: 11. Germline V gives CDR1 MRHNA, CDR2 SNTAGT. CDR3 length: 15 amino acids.

The genes are TRBV7-9 and TRBJ2-7, with 11 bases aligning to TRBD1. The V and J ends lost 5 bases and 3 bases, in that order; junction bases with no gene match: 6. CDR3 length equals 15 residues. Germline V gene sequence: CDR1 SEHNR, CDR2 FQNEAQ (reference sequence). In DNA, the CDR3 is TGTGCCAGCAGCCCCCGGGACAGGGGGGACTACGAGCAGTACTTC. As protein: CASSPRDRGDYEQYF.